This entry is about one T cell receptor (beta chain). Its target is unknown. The sample originates from a study of identical twins. Whole-study results and caveats: While abundant cord blood beta clonotypes carried fewer insertions, memory repertoires showed no such pattern.

Unique molecular identifiers were present on the cDNA, which also gained a universal primer site by template switching. Each CDR3 protein gets one entry after TCRdb re-called the 5' RACE reads with MiXCR. Counted here are around 250,000 distinct CDR3 sequences, over 5.5% occurring once; the ten biggest clones make up about 15%. Germline trimming cut 0 bases from V and 2 bases from J; bases unmatched to any gene: 8. Per germline, CDR1 SGHAT and CDR2 FQNNGV. The CDR3 totals 17 residues. This same sample was also part of a study on T cells expressing NK-cell markers.

This chain links TRBV11-2 with TRBJ2-5, with TRBD1 matching over 8 bases. Sequences were obtained from CD8+ T cells sorted from blood. This sequence was found in a woman aged 18-29 years in good health. This chain's CDR3 is CASSLDQNRGLQETQYF. CDR3 DNA sequence: TGTGCCAGCAGCTTAGACCAGAACAGGGGGTTGCAAGAGACCCAGTACTTC.